This is a list of T cell receptor beta chains from one sample in a study of T-cell reconstitution after alpha-beta-depleted transplantation in children. TCRdb ran MiXCR on the PCR reads and lists one entry per CDR3 protein. Found here are 400,000 to 550,000 distinct CDR3 sequences, approximately 10% of them singletons; the top ten hold around 2%. This material consisted of PBMCs, taken before TCRalphabeta/CD19-depleted stem cell transplant. All receptors come from a child aged 2 to 10 with inherited bone marrow failure, due to receive a stem cell transplant. Both conserved end residues are trimmed from each CDR3.

TRBV20-1	SARDSPGMPYNEQF
TRBV4-3	ASSQEGPYEPYNEQF
TRBV29-1	SVEGGNTIY
TRBV20-1	SAREARLDGAREEQF
TRBV6-5	ASSYEDGYT
TRBV15	ATSRGQGTDTQY
TRBV12-3/TRBV12-4	ASSFSGITEAF
TRBV10-1	ASSKDRVFLDEQY
TRBV27	ASSSRDSHYGYT
TRBV12-5	ASALRVADTQY
TRBV27	ASSLVGTGLDTDTQY
TRBV2	ASSPPDFTNTGELF
TRBV7-8	ASSLAGHNEQF
TRBV27	ASSLDRYYGYT
TRBV5-1	ASSPRGTSGGVEQF
TRBV25-1	ASSGSGSGETQY
TRBV20-1	SASGDEQF
TRBV18	ASSPEGPQETQY
TRBV29-1	SGHRGETQY
TRBV20-1	SAHSSGTGDYEQY
TRBV7-2	ASSPRASSYEQY
TRBV5-1	ASSPRTSGGGNEQF